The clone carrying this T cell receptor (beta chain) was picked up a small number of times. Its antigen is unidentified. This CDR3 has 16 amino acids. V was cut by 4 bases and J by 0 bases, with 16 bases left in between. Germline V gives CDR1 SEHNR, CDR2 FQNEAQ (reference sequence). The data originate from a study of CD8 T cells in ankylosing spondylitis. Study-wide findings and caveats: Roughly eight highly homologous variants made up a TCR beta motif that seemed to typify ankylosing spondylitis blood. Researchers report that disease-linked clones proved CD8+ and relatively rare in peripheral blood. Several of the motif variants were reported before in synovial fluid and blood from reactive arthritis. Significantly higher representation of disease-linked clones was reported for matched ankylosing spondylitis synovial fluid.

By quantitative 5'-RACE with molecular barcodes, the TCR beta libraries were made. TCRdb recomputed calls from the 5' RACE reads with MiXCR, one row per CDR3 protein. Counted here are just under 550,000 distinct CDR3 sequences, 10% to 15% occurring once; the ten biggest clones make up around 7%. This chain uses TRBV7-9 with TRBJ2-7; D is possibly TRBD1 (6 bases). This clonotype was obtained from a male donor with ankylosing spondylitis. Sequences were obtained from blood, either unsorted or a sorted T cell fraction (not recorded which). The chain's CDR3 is CASSYKTGIYSYEQYF. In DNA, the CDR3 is TGTGCCAGCAGCTATAAAACAGGGATCTACTCCTACGAGCAGTACTTC.